The source of this T cell receptor (beta chain) is a study of blood T cell repertoires in COVID-19. CDR3 length: 12 amino acids. The V gene lost 3 bases and the J gene lost 8 bases, with 10 bases spanning the gap. The method was immunoSEQ multiplex PCR; TCRdb's version includes in-frame clones alone and lacks a portion of them. The repertoire consists of some 460,000 clones, with roughly 90% occurring once and the leading ten covering 0.7%. In its sample, this clone was seen a few times. This rearrangement joins TRBV12-3 or TRBV12-4 to TRBJ1-2, with a tentative D call TRBD1 (6 bases). The sequence derives from a woman under 30 who had recovered from COVID-19. Sequencing used PBMCs or T cells enriched from blood (not recorded which). CDR3 in DNA: TGTGCCAGCAGTTTCCCCAGGGGAGGCTACACCTTC. Its translation is CASSFPRGGYTF.